This T cell receptor beta chain was observed in a study of graft-versus-host responses after intestinal transplantation. The overall study: After anti-thymocyte globulin induction, recipients took tacrolimus and steroids for approximately three years.

This table comes from immunoSEQ multiplex PCR, and its TCRdb copy is limited to in-frame clones, with some not included. The sample consists of over 15,000 clones, about two fifths of them appearing once. Each mixed lymphocyte reaction held some 200,000 CFSE-labeled responders and some 200,000 irradiated violet-dye-labeled stimulators. After mixed lymphocyte reaction, dividing CD4+ and CD8+ responder T cells were sorted. Trimming cost V 4 bases and J 5 bases; bases outside gene matches: 13. Germline lookup yields CDR1 SGHDN and CDR2 FVKESK. The CDR3 spans 16 residues. The rearrangement links TRBV14 to TRBJ2-5, with 7 bases matching TRBD2. The source of this sequence is a human patient who received an intestinal transplant. The specimen comprised alloreactive CD8+ T cells from a mixed lymphocyte reaction culture, sampled before intestinal transplant. Subset indicated: CFSE-low proliferating T cells sorted from approximately 6-day pre-transplant mixed lymphocyte reaction (GvH or HvG direction). This CDR3 reads CASSRPQRDSGETQYF. CDR3 coding DNA: TGTGCCAGCAGCCGTCCTCAGCGGGACTCGGGGGAGACCCAGTACTTC.